Listed here are 12 T cell receptor beta chains from one sample, sequenced in a study of blood T cell repertoires in COVID-19. Libraries were prepared by immunoSEQ multiplex PCR; TCRdb keeps only in-frame clonotypes and omits some of them. The top ten hold about 4.8% of the sample, which has some 340,000 clones, roughly 87% seen once. Sequencing was done on a sample of PBMCs or T cells enriched from blood (not recorded which). The source is a woman aged 45-59 years who had recovered from COVID-19.

CDR3 protein: CASSLHGNTIYF. The CDR3, as DNA: TGTGCCAGCAGTTTACATGGAAACACCATATATTTT. This chain connects TRBV12-3 or TRBV12-4 to TRBJ1-3, with D hard to call. The CDR3 length is 12 residues. Trimming removed 2 bases at V and 3 bases at J, with 2 bases between.

Comment on this clone: The sample contains more than one DNA sequence encoding this CDR3. The chain links TRBV21-1 to TRBJ2-7; the table's D call TRBD2 went unverified against the DNA. TRBV21-1 is marked as a pseudogene. This CDR3 has 17 amino acids. DNA for the CDR3: TGTGCCAGCAGCAAACCCCCTTTGGCAGGAGGTCCCTACGAGCAGTACTTC. Amino acid sequence: CASSKPPLAGGPYEQYF.

The chain recombines TRBV20-1 with TRBJ1-5, with D possibly TRBD1 on 5 matching bases. This CDR3 region has 14 residues. Looked up from germline, CDR1 is DFQATT and CDR2 is SNEGSKA (reference sequence). The V end was cut by 3 bases, the J end by 6 bases, with 15 bases between. DNA of the CDR3: TGCAGTGCTAGTGCTTCCAGGGTGGGTCAGCCCCAGCATTTT. Its translation is CSASASRVGQPQHF.

The chain couples TRBV5-1 to TRBJ1-1, with D maybe TRBD1 (6 bases). The CDR3 is 16 amino acids. The ends were cut back, 0 bases at V and 7 bases at J, with 19 bases in the middle. Looked up from germline, CDR1 is SGHRS and CDR2 is YFSETQ. CDR3 DNA: TGCGCCAGCAGCTTGGGGGGGCAGGCCGTCATTGGTGAAGCTTTCTTT. Translation: CASSLGGQAVIGEAFF. Using reference TRBV5-1 and TRBJ1-1 for the parts outside the CDR3, the full variable domain is KAGVTQTPRYLIKTRGQQVTLSCSPISGHRSVSWYQQTPGQGLQFLFEYFSETQRNKGNFPGRFSGRQFSNSRSEMNVSTLELGDSALYLCASSLGGQAVIGEAFFGQGTRLTVV.

The chain links TRBV27 to TRBJ1-1; 8 bases are a match to TRBD1. The germline V gene has CDR1 MNHEY and CDR2 SMNVEV (reference sequence). The J segment lost 10 bases and the V segment lost 4 bases, leaving 8 bases of the junction unmatched. The CDR3 sequence is 13 residues long. The CDR3 bases are TGTGCCAGCAGTTCCCTCAGGGGGCGAGCAGCTTTCTTT. Translating gives CASSSLRGRAAFF.

V is TRBV5-1 and J is TRBJ1-1, with a weak D call TRBD1 (5 bases). The CDR3 sequence is 14 residues long. Germline V lookup: CDR1 SGHRS, CDR2 YFSETQ. V shed 8 bases and J shed 3 bases, with 17 bases lying between them. The CDR3 region is CASGTGERHTEAFF. The CDR3 nucleotides are TGCGCCAGTGGGACGGGAGAGCGTCACACTGAAGCTTTCTTT. Drawing the rest from reference TRBV5-1 and TRBJ1-1, the complete variable domain is KAGVTQTPRYLIKTRGQQVTLSCSPISGHRSVSWYQQTPGQGLQFLFEYFSETQRNKGNFPGRFSGRQFSNSRSEMNVSTLELGDSALYLCASGTGERHTEAFFGQGTRLTVV.

This clone rates as medium-sized. The chain links TRBV6-4 to TRBJ1-1; D may be TRBD1 (5 bases). Germline CDR1 and CDR2: MRHNA and SNTAGT. The CDR3 contains 14 residues. The V gene lost 4 bases and the J gene lost 0 bases, with 9 bases spanning the gap. The CDR3 protein is CASSAGGVNTEAFF. The CDR3 DNA reads TGTGCCAGCAGTGCCGGGGGTGTGAACACTGAAGCTTTCTTT.

The chain is built from TRBV12-3 or TRBV12-4 and TRBJ2-2; D unclear. The V end lost 4 bases, the J end lost 6 bases, and 6 bases lay between the germline ends. CDR3 length: 12 amino acids. The CDR3 spells CASSSPAGELFF. In DNA, the CDR3 is TGTGCCAGCAGTTCCCCCGCCGGGGAGCTGTTTTTT.

The chain is built from TRBV30 and TRBJ2-1; either TRBD1 or TRBD2 may supply D (6 bases each). The CDR3 is 17 amino acids. In germline, CDR1 is GTSNPN, CDR2 SVGIG (reference sequence). Trimming shortened V by 5 bases and J by 5 bases, and 25 bases separated the two germline ends. The CDR3 region is CAWGGGPGTSIHNEQFF. The CDR3 DNA is TGTGCCTGGGGAGGGGGTCCGGGGACATCTATCCACAATGAGCAGTTCTTC.

The chain carries TRBV7-2 and TRBJ1-6; TRBD1 agrees at 7 bases. The germline V gene has CDR1 SGHTA and CDR2 FQGNSA. The V gene end was trimmed by 1 base and the J gene end by 1 base; junction bases not matched to a gene: 4. The CDR3 contains 17 residues. This CDR3 is CASSLGAGGSYNSPLHF. In DNA form, the CDR3 reads TGTGCCAGCAGCTTAGGGGCAGGGGGGTCCTATAATTCACCCCTCCACTTT.

The chain links TRBV27 to TRBJ1-6; D gene unclear. Germline-derived CDR1 and CDR2 are MNHEY and SMNVEV (reference sequence). Deletions cut 6 bases from V and 9 bases from J, with 15 bases between. The CDR3 totals 14 residues. CDR3 region: CASRKPGIGSPLHF. The CDR3 bases are TGTGCCAGCAGAAAACCGGGAATCGGTTCACCCCTCCACTTT.

The CDR3 bases are TGTGCCACCAGTGAAACTAGCGGGAGGGCATCCGAGCAGTTCTTC. It encodes CATSETSGRASEQFF. J is TRBJ2-1 and V is TRBV24-1; the match to TRBD2 covers 13 bases. V was pared by 4 bases and J by 10 bases, with 6 bases of the junction left unmatched. Germline values: CDR1 KGHDR, CDR2 SFDVKD. This CDR3 is built from 15 residues.